The T cell receptor beta chain under discussion was sequenced for a study of regulatory T cells in long-lasting Graves disease. The time point: persistent/refractory GD, antithyroid drugs over 5 years with positive TRAb. Preparation of the TCR library used RNA extracted from PBMCs. This clonotype was detected many times. Deletions cut 4 bases from V and 6 bases from J, with 25 bases between. Germline CDR1 and CDR2: MDHEN and SYDVKM. This CDR3 comprises 17 residues. In building TCR beta libraries, iRepertoire HTBI primers were used together with Arm-PCR of CDR3 regions. TCRdb reprocessed the multiplex PCR reads via MiXCR and lists one record per CDR3 protein. The sample lists about 470,000 distinct CDR3 sequences; roughly a fifth were seen once.

This clonotype was sampled from a female donor with Graves disease. This sequence joins TRBV28 and TRBJ2-7; D might be TRBD2 (5 bases). Source: peripheral blood mononuclear cells (PBMCs), taken when the disease was refractory, from a patient treated with antithyroid drugs. The CDR3 sequence: CASSYRRALASGSEQYF. In DNA form, the CDR3 reads TGTGCCAGCAGTTACCGGCGGGCCTTAGCATCAGGCTCCGAGCAGTACTTC.